The clone carrying this T cell receptor (beta chain) occurred many times. Its antigen is not identified. The cDNA came from 5'RACE with 10-nucleotide random UMIs. Every sequencing run produced over 180 million TCR-beta sequences, and the sequences from any one run covered 15-18 subjects. TCRdb independently ran MiXCR on the 5' RACE reads; one entry per CDR3 protein. The sample consists of under 50,000 distinct CDR3 sequences, approximately 14% of them appearing once. Germline CDR1 and CDR2: LGHNA and YSLEER. The CDR3 sequence is 15 residues long. V was clipped by 3 bases and J by 5 bases, with 16 bases between them. The time point: longitudinal time-point 2. From 2 million PBMCs stored at -80 C, the unsorted libraries were generated. The data were taken from a study of neurological immune-mediated disorders. General study findings and limits: Whereas HTLV-1-associated myelopathy showed the most TCR clonal expansion, multiple sclerosis showed the least, with levels below those of healthy controls.

Material: PBMCs. The TCR originated in a male donor with HTLV-1-associated myelopathy (HAM/TSP). The rearrangement uses TRBV4-3 and TRBJ2-5; possible D gene TRBD1, 5 bases. The CDR3 loop reads CASSQLVGQRETQYF. The CDR3 region has the DNA TGCGCCAGCAGCCAGCTAGTGGGGCAGAGGGAGACCCAGTACTTC.